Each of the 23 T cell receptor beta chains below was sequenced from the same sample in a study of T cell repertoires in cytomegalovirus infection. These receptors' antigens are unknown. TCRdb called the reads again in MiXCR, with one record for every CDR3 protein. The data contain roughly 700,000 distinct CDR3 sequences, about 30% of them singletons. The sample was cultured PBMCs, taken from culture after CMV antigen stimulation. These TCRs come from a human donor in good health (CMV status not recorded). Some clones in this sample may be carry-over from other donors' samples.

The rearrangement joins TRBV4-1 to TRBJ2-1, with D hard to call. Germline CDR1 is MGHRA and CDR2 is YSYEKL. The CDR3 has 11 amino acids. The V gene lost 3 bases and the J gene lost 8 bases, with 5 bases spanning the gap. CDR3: CASSQTDEQFF. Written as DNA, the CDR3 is TGCGCCAGCAGCCAGACGGATGAGCAGTTCTTC.

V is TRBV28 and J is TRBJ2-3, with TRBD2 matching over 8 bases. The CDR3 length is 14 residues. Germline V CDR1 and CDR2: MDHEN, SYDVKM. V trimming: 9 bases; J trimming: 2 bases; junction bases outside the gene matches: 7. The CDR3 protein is CASGLRGDTDTQYF. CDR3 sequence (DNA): TGTGCCAGTGGGTTGCGGGGGGACACAGATACGCAGTATTTT. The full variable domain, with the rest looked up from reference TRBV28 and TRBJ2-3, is DVKVTQSSRYLVKRTGEKVFLECVQDMDHENMFWYRQDPGLGLRLIYFSYDVKMKEKGDIPEGYSVSREKKERFSLILESASTNQTSMYLCASGLRGDTDTQYFGPGTRLTVL.

CDR3 loop: CASSFLWGGHRNIQYF. The CDR3 DNA follows: TGTGCCAGCAGCTTCCTTTGGGGGGGTCATAGAAACATTCAGTACTTC. The chain has TRBV7-2 and TRBJ2-4; 7 nucleotides agree with TRBD2. The germline CDR1 and CDR2 sequences are SGHTA and FQGNSA. Unmatched junction bases numbered 11, after V lost 3 bases and J lost 6 bases. The CDR3 covers 16 residues.

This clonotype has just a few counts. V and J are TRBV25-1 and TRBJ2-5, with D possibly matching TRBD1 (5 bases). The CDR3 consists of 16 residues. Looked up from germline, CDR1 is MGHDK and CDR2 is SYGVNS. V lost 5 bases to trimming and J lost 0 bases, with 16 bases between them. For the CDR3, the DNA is TGTGCCAGCAGTCCTAGGGGCTCGGAGAACCAAGAGACCCAGTACTTC. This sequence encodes CASSPRGSENQETQYF.

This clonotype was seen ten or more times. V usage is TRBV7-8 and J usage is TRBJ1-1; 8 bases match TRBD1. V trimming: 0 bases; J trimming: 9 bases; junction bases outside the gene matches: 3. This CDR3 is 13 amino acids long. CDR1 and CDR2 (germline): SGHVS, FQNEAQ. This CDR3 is CASSLAWTGKAFF. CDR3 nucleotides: TGTGCCAGCAGCTTAGCTTGGACAGGGAAAGCTTTCTTT.

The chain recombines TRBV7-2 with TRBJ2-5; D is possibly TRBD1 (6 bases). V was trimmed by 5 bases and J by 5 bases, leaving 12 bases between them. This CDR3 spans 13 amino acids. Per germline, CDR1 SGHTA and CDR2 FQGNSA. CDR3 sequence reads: CASSLRQGETQYF. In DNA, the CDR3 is TGTGCCAGCAGCCTCCGCCAGGGGGAGACCCAGTACTTC.

CDR3 sequence (DNA): TGTGCCAGCAGCGGTACTAGAGACGGACTTGATACGCAGTATTTT. It encodes CASSGTRDGLDTQYF. The chain recombines TRBV2 with TRBJ2-3; possibly TRBD2 for D (5 bases). The V end lost 6 bases, the J end lost 6 bases, and 19 bases lay between the germline ends. This CDR3 comprises 15 residues. Germline V lookup: CDR1 SNHLY, CDR2 FYNNEI. The variable domain in full, completed from reference TRBV2 and TRBJ2-3, reads EPEVTQTPSHQVTQMGQEVILRCVPISNHLYFYWYRQILGQKVEFLVSFYNNEISEKSEIFDDQFSVERPDGSNFTLKIRSTKLEDSAMYFCASSGTRDGLDTQYFGPGTRLTVL.

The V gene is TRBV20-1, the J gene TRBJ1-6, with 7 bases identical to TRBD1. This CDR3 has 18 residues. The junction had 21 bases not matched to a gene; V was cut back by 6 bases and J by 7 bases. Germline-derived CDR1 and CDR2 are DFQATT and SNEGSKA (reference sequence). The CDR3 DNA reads TGCAGTGCCCCGAGGGTGGTAAGGGGTAGGGGGCGAAATTCACCCCTCCACTTT. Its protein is CSAPRVVRGRGRNSPLHF.

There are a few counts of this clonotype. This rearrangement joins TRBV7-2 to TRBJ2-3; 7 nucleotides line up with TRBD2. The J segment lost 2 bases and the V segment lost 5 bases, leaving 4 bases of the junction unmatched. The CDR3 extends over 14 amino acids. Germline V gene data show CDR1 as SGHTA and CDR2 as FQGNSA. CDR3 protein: CASSTRGTTDTQYF. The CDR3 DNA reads TGTGCCAGCAGCACGCGGGGGACCACAGATACGCAGTATTTT.

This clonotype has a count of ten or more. The CDR3 loop reads CASSSRRILSNTGELFF. CDR3 in DNA: TGTGCCAGCAGCTCACGACGGATCCTTTCGAACACCGGGGAGCTGTTTTTT. The chain has TRBV7-2 and TRBJ2-2; no firm D call. Germline CDR1 reads SGHTA; CDR2 reads FQGNSA. V lost 4 bases and J lost 0, with 15 bases in between. The CDR3 totals 17 residues.

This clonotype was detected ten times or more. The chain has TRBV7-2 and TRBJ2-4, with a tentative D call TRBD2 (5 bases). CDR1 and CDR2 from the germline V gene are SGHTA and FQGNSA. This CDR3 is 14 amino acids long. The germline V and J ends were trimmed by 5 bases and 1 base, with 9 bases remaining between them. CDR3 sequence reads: CASSPERAKNIQYF. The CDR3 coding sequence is TGTGCCAGCAGCCCCGAGCGGGCCAAAAACATTCAGTACTTC.

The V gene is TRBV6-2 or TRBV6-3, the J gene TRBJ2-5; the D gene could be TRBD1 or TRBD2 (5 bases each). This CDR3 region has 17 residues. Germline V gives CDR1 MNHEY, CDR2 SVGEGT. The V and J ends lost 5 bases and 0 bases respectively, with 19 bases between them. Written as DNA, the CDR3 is TGTGCCAGCAGTCCTATGTGGGGCTTCGGGGACCAAGAGACCCAGTACTTC. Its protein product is CASSPMWGFGDQETQYF.

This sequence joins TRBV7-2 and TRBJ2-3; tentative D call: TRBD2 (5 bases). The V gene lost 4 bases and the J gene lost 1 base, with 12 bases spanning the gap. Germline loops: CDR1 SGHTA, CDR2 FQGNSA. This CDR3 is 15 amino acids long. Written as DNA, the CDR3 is TGTGCCAGCAGCTCCGACTTCGGGGGCACAGATACGCAGTATTTT. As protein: CASSSDFGGTDTQYF.

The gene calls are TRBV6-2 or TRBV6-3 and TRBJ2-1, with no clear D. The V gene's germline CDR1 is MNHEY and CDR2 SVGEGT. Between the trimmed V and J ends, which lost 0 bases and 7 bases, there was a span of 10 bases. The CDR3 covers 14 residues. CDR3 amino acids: CASSYSSFRNEQFF. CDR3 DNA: TGTGCCAGCAGTTACTCGAGCTTTAGAAATGAGCAGTTCTTC.

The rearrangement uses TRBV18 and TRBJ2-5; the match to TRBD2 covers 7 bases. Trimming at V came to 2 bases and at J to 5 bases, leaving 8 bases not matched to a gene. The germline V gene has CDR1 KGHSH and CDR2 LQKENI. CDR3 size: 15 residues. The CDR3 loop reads CASSPRTSGEETQYF. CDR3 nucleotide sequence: TGTGCCAGCTCACCAAGGACCAGCGGGGAGGAGACCCAGTACTTC.

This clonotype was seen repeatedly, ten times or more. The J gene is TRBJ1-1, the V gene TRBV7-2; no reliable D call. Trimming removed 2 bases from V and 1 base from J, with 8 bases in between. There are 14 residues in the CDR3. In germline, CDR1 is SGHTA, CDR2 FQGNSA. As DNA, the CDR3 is TGTGCCAGCAGCTTAATGCCGGCGAACACTGAAGCTTTCTTT. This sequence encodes CASSLMPANTEAFF.

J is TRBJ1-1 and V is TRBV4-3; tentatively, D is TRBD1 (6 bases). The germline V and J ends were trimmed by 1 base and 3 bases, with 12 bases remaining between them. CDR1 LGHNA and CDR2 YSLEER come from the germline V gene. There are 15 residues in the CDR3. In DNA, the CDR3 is TGCGCCAGCAGCCAAGGACAGGATAAGTACACTGAAGCTTTCTTT. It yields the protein CASSQGQDKYTEAFF.

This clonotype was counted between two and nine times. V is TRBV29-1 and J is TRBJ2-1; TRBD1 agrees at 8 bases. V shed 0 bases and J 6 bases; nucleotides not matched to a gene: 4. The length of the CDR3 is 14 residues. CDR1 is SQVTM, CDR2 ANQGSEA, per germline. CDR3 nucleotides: TGCAGCGTTGAAGATTTCAGGGGGCCCAATGAGCAGTTCTTC. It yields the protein CSVEDFRGPNEQFF.

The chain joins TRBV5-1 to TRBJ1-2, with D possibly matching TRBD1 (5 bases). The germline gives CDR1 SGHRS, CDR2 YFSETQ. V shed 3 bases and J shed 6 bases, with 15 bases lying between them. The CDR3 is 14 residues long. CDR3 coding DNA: TGCGCCAGCAGCTCAGGAACGACAGCCAATGGCTACACCTTC. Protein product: CASSSGTTANGYTF.

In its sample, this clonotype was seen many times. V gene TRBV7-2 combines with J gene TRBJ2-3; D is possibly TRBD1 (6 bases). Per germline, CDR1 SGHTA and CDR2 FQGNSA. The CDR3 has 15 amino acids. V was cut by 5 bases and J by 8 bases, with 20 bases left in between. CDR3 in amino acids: CASSEQGSLKLTQYF. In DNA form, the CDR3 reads TGTGCCAGCAGCGAACAGGGAAGCCTAAAGCTTACGCAGTATTTT.

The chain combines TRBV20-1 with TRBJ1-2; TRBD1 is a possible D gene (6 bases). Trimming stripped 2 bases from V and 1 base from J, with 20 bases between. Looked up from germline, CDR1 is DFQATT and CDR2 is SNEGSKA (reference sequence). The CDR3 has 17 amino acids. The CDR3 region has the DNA TGCAGTGCTAGACACCGGATCCCGGGACACCTTAACTATGGCTACACCTTC. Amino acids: CSARHRIPGHLNYGYTF.

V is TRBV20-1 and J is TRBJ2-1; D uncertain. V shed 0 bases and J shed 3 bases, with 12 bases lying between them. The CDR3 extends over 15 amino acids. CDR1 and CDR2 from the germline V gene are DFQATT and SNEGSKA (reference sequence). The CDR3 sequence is CSARELKSNYNEQFF. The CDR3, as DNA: TGCAGTGCTAGAGAACTTAAAAGCAACTACAATGAGCAGTTCTTC.

This CDR3 is CASSERAFYNEQFF. CDR3 nucleotide sequence: TGTGCCAGCAGTGAAAGGGCCTTCTACAATGAGCAGTTCTTC. The chain employs TRBV2 and TRBJ2-1; D not resolved. With 2 bases removed from V and 3 bases from J, the gap between germline ends came to 8 bases. The length of the CDR3 is 14 residues. The V gene's germline CDR1 is SNHLY and CDR2 FYNNEI.